The 4 T cell receptor beta chains in this list originate from one sample, sequenced in a study of cytomegalovirus exposure and HLA in healthy donors. The PCR contained 60 Vbeta and 13 Jbeta primers. Data came from immunoSEQ multiplex PCR; TCRdb stores just in-frame clones and leaves some out. Counted here are fewer than 80,000 clones, about 80% occurring once; the ten biggest clones make up more than 2%. The sample was PBMCs. The receptors were sampled from a man aged 25-40 years in good health and CMV-seronegative.

The chain is built from TRBV6-6 and TRBJ2-7, with 10 bases aligning to TRBD1. With 7 bases clipped from V and 5 bases from J, the junction kept 5 bases outside the gene matches. This CDR3 has 13 residues. Germline V gene data show CDR1 as MNHNY and CDR2 as SVGAGI (reference sequence). This CDR3 is CASTDRGQHEQYF. DNA of the CDR3: TGTGCCAGCACCGACAGGGGGCAACACGAGCAGTACTTC.

The count of this clone is one. The chain couples TRBV7-2 to TRBJ1-5; unclear D gene. The CDR3 has 16 residues. CDR1 is SGHTA, CDR2 FQGNSA, per germline. The germline V and J ends were trimmed by 1 base and 6 bases, with 16 bases remaining between them. CDR3 sequence: CASSLERTGLGQPQHF. As DNA, the CDR3 is TGTGCCAGCAGCTTAGAACGGACGGGGTTAGGTCAGCCCCAGCATTTT. Based on the CDR3 plus reference TRBV7-2 and TRBJ1-5, the full variable domain is GAGVSQSPSNKVTEKGKDVELRCDPISGHTALYWYRQSLGQGLEFLIYFQGNSAPDKSGLPSDRFSAERTGGSVSTLTIQRTQQEDSAVYLCASSLERTGLGQPQHFGDGTRLSIL.

This sequence joins TRBV4-2 and TRBJ2-3; weak D call: TRBD1 (6 bases). There are 17 residues in the CDR3. Looked up from germline, CDR1 is LGHNA and CDR2 is YNFKEQ. V lost 0 bases and J 2 bases, leaving 15 bases between the germline ends. The CDR3 bases are TGTGCCAGCAGCCAAGATCATCAGGGGAGCTCCACAGATACGCAGTATTTT. It is translated as CASSQDHQGSSTDTQYF.

This clone turned up a few times. This chain joins TRBV25-1 and TRBJ1-5, with D possibly TRBD1 on 6 matching bases. Germline loops: CDR1 MGHDK, CDR2 SYGVNS. This CDR3 region has 14 residues. V was trimmed by 4 bases and J by 6 bases, leaving 13 bases between them. Here the CDR3 DNA reads TGTGCCAGCAGTGGAACAGGGAGAGGTCAGCCCCAGCATTTT. Translating it yields CASSGTGRGQPQHF.